The entry that follows covers one T cell receptor beta chain sequence. Its antigen is unknown. It has no much larger one-base neighbor in the sample; base qualities were not kept. The data are from a study of blood T cell repertoires in COVID-19 (dated by TCRdb to 2018 to 2021). For the wider study: Collaborator samples came from the United States, Italy and Spain and covered acute and convalescent phases of COVID-19. Samples were obtained from the ongoing ImmuneRACE study (first 160 participants) and from some 1,300 subjects provided by 6 global collaborators. Where HLA class I and class II types were available, the types were taken from metadata supplied by the sample provider, not from assay-based typing. The prospective study material was composed of cDNA or gDNA derived from T cells, B-cell-depleted T cells, or PBMCs. The repertoires were made available in a free public database intended to serve as a resource for research on the immune response to SARS-CoV-2. Deeply sampled blood TCRbeta repertoires from subjects exposed to, actively infected with, or recovered from COVID-19 were included in the dataset. A de-identified subject ID, COVID-19 status, age in years and sex were almost always included in the sample metadata. Points the paper makes about the study in general: The quantity of clinical and demographic metadata differed by source and by participant and was supplied without curation.

Collaborating institutions collected whole blood in K2EDTA tubes following their own protocols. For TCRbeta analysis, collaborators shipped samples as frozen whole blood, isolated PBMCs, or DNA extracted from either of those sample types. CDR1 and CDR2, looked up from the germline V gene, are SGHAT and FQNNGV. V sheds 5 bases and J sheds 6 bases, leaving 11 bases between their ends. The CDR3 goes from the cysteine to the phenylalanine over 12 residues. Only the CDR3 region is kept as DNA, spanning 36 bases read in frame from base 1. The immunoSEQ Assay, a bias-controlled multiplex PCR, was used to amplify TCRbeta CDR3 regions from genomic DNA. In the paper's pipeline: Within the assay, amplification of reference gene primers was used to estimate how many nucleated cells each sample contained. Sequence reads were collapsed and filtered to measure the absolute abundance of every unique TCRbeta CDR3 rearrangement. Productive Simpson clonality was computed per sample as the square root of Simpson's diversity index over productive rearrangements. The clones in this table, taken by TCRdb from immuneACCESS, are in-frame only. Not every clone is retained; where verified, under half of the shortfall comes from an unresolved V gene, and the cause of the rest is unknown. V and J calls and clone size are copied from that table; D and trimming were computed from the DNA. Across this sample there are roughly 350,000 clones, with roughly 90% seen only once. 3.5% to 4.5% of the sample rests with the top ten.

This clonotype was obtained from a woman aged 50 to 65 with active or convalescent COVID-19. The chain links TRBV11-2 with TRBJ2-7; perhaps TRBD1 is the D gene, with 5 bases matching. Sequencing used peripheral blood. The CDR3 protein sequence reads: CASSKTALEQYF. The DNA sequence follows: TGTGCCAGCAGCAAGACAGCCCTCGAGCAGTACTTC.